This T cell receptor (beta chain) was sequenced during a study of T cell responses to AZD1222 COVID-19 vaccine. Overall study results and limits: The span of vaccine-associated CD4 TCRs extended across spike, with dominance at 160-218 and 743-854. Reports indicate that nearly half of spike-specific TCRs are directed at unmutated variant regions. The donors showed a predominance of white British ancestry and of females, with possible underestimation of clonal diversity. Only six people who got AZD1222 tested seropositive at baseline.

A word on this clone: As yet, its antigen is unknown.

Sequenced by immunoSEQ multiplex PCR; TCRdb stores in-frame clones only, minus some. The sample carries roughly 80,000 clones, roughly 90% recorded once. The sample consisted of peripheral blood, taken on day 0 of MenACWY control vaccination. The origin of this receptor is an adult in good health.

CDR3: CASSLNEWLGAGALDTQYF. CDR3 coding DNA: TGTGCCAGCAGTTTAAATGAATGGCTTGGAGCGGGAGCCCTCGATACGCAGTATTTT. The chain uses TRBV28 and TRBJ2-3, with 8 positions matching TRBD2. This CDR3 has 19 amino acids. The V gene end was trimmed by 2 bases and the J gene end by 6 bases; junction bases not matched to a gene: 19. Germline V gene sequence: CDR1 MDHEN, CDR2 SYDVKM.